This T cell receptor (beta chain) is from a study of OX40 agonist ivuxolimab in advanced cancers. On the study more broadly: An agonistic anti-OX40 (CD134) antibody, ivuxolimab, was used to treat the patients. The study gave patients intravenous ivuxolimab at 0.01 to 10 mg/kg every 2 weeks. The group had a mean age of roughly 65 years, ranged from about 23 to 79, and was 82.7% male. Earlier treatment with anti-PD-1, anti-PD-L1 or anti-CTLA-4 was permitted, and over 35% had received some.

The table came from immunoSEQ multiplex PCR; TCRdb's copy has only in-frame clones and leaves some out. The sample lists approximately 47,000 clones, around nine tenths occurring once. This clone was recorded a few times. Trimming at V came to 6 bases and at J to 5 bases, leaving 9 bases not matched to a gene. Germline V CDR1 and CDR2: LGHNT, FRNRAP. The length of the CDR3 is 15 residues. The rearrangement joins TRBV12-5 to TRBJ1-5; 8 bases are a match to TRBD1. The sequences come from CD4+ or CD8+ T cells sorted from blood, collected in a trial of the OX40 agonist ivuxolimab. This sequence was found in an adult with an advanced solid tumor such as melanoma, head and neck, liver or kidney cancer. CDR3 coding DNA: TGTGCTAGTGGGCTCGGACAGGGACGTTATCAGCCCCAGCATTTT. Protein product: CASGLGQGRYQPQHF.